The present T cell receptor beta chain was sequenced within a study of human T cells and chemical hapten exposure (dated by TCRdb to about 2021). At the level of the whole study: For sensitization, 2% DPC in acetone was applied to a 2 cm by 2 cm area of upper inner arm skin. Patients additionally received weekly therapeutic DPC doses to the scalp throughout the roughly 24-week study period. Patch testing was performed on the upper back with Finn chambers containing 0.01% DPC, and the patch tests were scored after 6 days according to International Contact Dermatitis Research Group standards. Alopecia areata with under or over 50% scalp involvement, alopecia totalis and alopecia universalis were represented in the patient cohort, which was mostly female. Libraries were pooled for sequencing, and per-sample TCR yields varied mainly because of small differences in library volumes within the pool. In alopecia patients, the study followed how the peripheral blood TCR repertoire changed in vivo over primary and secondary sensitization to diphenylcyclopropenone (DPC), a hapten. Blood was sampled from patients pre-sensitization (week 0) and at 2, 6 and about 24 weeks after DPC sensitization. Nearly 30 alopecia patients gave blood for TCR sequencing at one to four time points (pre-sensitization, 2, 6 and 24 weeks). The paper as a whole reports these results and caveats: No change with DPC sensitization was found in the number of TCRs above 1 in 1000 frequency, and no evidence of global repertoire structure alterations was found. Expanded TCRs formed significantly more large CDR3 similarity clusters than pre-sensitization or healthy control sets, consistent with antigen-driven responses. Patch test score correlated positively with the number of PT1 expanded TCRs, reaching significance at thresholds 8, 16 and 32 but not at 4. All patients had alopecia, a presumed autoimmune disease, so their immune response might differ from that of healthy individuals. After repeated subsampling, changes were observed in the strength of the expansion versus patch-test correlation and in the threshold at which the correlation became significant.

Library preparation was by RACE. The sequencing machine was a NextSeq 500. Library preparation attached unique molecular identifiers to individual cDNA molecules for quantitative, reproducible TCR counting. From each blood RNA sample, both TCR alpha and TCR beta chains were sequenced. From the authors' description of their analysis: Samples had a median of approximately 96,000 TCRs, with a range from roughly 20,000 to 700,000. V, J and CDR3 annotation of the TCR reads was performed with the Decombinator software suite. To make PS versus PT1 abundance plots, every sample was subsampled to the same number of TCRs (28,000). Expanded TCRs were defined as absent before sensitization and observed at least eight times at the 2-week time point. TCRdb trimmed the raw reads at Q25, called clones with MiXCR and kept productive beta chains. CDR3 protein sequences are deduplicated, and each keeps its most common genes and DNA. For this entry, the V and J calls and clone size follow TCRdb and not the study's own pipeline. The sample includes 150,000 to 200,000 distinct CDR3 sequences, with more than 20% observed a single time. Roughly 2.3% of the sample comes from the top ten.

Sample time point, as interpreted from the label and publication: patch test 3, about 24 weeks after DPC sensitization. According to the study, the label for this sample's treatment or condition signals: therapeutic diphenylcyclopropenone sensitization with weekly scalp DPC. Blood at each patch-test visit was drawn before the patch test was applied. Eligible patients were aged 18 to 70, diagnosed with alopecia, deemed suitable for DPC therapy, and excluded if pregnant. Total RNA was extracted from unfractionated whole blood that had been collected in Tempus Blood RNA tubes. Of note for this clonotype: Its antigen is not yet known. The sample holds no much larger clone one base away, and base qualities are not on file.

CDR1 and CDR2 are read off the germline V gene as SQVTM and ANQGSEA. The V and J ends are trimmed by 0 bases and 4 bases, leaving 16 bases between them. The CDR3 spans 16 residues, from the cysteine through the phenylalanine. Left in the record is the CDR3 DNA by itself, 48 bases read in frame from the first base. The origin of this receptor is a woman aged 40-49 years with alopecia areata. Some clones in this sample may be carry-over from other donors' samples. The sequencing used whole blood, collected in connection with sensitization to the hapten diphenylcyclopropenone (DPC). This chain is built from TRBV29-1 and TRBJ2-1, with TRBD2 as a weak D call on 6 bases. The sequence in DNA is TGCAGCGTTGAAGACGCGCGGCTAGCGCCTTACAATGAGCAGTTCTTC. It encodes CSVEDARLAPYNEQFF.